What follows are 14 T cell receptor beta chains derived from one specimen sequenced in a study of blood T cells in healthy people across ages. Alongside a J-beta primer mix, a sample-barcoded 5' primer served in a second PCR lasting roughly 7 to 11 cycles. Via MiXCR, TCRdb re-called the 5' RACE reads, giving one row per CDR3 protein. In the table there are under 1,100,000 distinct CDR3 sequences, about 23% of which are singletons. This sample also appeared in a second study, on T cells of mothers and their children.

The sequenced sample was blood. These receptors all come from a girl aged 2-10 years in good health.

This clonotype was seen more than once but under ten times. The CDR3 DNA is TGTGCCAGCAGCCCTAACTACGGCGAGGAGCAGTTCTTC. Translated: CASSPNYGEEQFF. The rearrangement links TRBV13 to TRBJ2-1, with unresolved D. The CDR3 covers 13 residues. V lost 5 bases to trimming and J lost 10 bases, with 15 bases between them. Germline values: CDR1 PRHDT, CDR2 FYEKMQ (reference sequence).

This clonotype was counted ten times or more. CDR3 bases: TGTGCCAGCAGTGACGACTACGAGCAGTACTTC. Its protein product is CASSDDYEQYF. The chain carries TRBV2 and TRBJ2-7; D unclear. With 3 bases removed from V and 3 bases from J, the gap between germline ends came to 3 bases. The germline gives CDR1 SNHLY, CDR2 FYNNEI. The CDR3 extends over 11 amino acids. Full variable domain (remainder filled in from reference TRBV2 and TRBJ2-7): EPEVTQTPSHQVTQMGQEVILRCVPISNHLYFYWYRQILGQKVEFLVSFYNNEISEKSEIFDDQFSVERPDGSNFTLKIRSTKLEDSAMYFCASSDDYEQYFGPGTRLTVT.

The chain employs TRBV7-2 and TRBJ1-5, with 7 bases that match TRBD1. This CDR3 region has 15 residues. In germline, CDR1 is SGHTA, CDR2 FQGNSA. After removal of 1 base from V and 9 bases from J, the junction contained 9 bases not matched to a gene. CDR3 loop: CASSLETGSVGPQHF. The CDR3 nucleotides read TGTGCCAGCAGCTTAGAGACAGGGTCCGTAGGGCCCCAGCATTTT.

The sample holds a few counts of this clonotype. This chain links TRBV12-3 or TRBV12-4 with TRBJ2-1, with D perhaps matching TRBD2 (5 bases). CDR3 size: 13 residues. V was cut by 6 bases and J by 2 bases, with 8 bases left in between. CDR3 protein: CASRDLAYNEQFF. The CDR3 nucleotides are TGTGCCAGCAGGGACTTAGCCTACAATGAGCAGTTCTTC.

Only a few counts were recorded for this clonotype. The rearrangement links TRBV29-1 to TRBJ2-1, with D uncertain. CDR3 length equals 13 residues. The V end lost 8 bases, the J end lost 7 bases, and 18 bases lay between the germline ends. Germline V gene data show CDR1 as SQVTM and CDR2 as ANQGSEA. The CDR3 loop is CSFPRNWGNEQFF. The CDR3 DNA is TGCAGCTTCCCCAGGAATTGGGGTAATGAGCAGTTCTTC.

The chain links TRBV7-8 to TRBJ2-2; D might be TRBD2 (6 bases). This CDR3 has 16 amino acids. Germline V gene sequence: CDR1 SGHVS, CDR2 FQNEAQ. Deletions cut 6 bases from V and 1 base from J, with 15 bases between. CDR3 in amino acids: CASSPPGLVNTGELFF. The CDR3, as DNA: TGTGCCAGCAGTCCCCCGGGACTGGTGAACACCGGGGAGCTGTTTTTT.

This clonotype was observed a few times. The chain uses TRBV24-1 and TRBJ1-1; D may be TRBD1 (5 bases). Looked up from germline, CDR1 is KGHDR and CDR2 is SFDVKD. Deletions cut 7 bases from V and 3 bases from J, with 26 bases between. The CDR3 is made up of 18 amino acids. In DNA, the CDR3 is TGTGCCACCAGCCTGAGAGGGGCCGATCGCCACACCCACACTGAAGCTTTCTTT. Amino acids: CATSLRGADRHTHTEAFF.

A few counts support this clonotype. This sequence joins TRBV20-1 and TRBJ1-1; 8 bases agree with TRBD1. The ends lost 3 bases at V and 12 bases at J; junction bases unmatched: 6. This CDR3 spans 11 amino acids. Germline loops: CDR1 DFQATT, CDR2 SNEGSKA (reference sequence). The DNA of the CDR3 is TGCAGTGCTAGCCAGGGGGCTGGGACTTTCTTT. Its translation: CSASQGAGTFF.

In this sample, this clonotype turned up many times. Sequence at one end of the junction differs from germline and may be a read error. This chain links TRBV5-1 with TRBJ1-4; D is unclear. CDR1 and CDR2 (germline): SGHRS, YFSETQ. The CDR3 totals 15 residues. The CDR3 region has the DNA TGTGCCAGCAGCTTAACGGGTGCAACTAATGAAAAACTGTTTTTT. Amino acid sequence: CASSLTGATNEKLFF.

This sequence joins TRBV7-9 and TRBJ2-4; D gene unclear. The CDR3 runs to 12 residues. The ends were cut back, 5 bases at V and 5 bases at J, with 7 bases in the middle. Germline V gene data show CDR1 as SEHNR and CDR2 as FQNEAQ (reference sequence). CDR3 sequence: CASSQIENIQYF. The CDR3, as DNA: TGTGCCAGCAGCCAAATAGAAAACATTCAGTACTTC.

This clonotype was recorded a few times. This sequence joins TRBV7-9 and TRBJ1-1; possibly TRBD1 for D (5 bases). The germline V gene has CDR1 SEHNR and CDR2 FQNEAQ (reference sequence). The CDR3 has 12 amino acids. Trimming stripped 1 base from V and 10 bases from J, with 10 bases between. The CDR3 DNA reads as TGTGCCAGCAGCTTAGGTTTGGGGGTAGCTTTCTTT. Amino acid sequence: CASSLGLGVAFF.

The chain joins TRBV9 to TRBJ2-5; 9 nucleotides line up with TRBD2. The trim removed 0 bases at V and 3 bases at J, leaving 3 bases unmatched. Germline V gene sequence: CDR1 SGDLS, CDR2 YYNGEE. The CDR3 contains 15 residues. CDR3 in amino acids: CASSVVTSGEETQYF. For the CDR3, the DNA is TGTGCCAGCAGCGTAGTGACTAGCGGTGAAGAGACCCAGTACTTC.

This chain uses TRBV7-9 with TRBJ1-6; TRBD1 matches 7 bases. Trimming took 0 bases from V and 7 from J; bases not matched to a gene: 0. The CDR3 consists of 14 residues. Per germline, CDR1 SEHNR and CDR2 FQNEAQ (reference sequence). CDR3 in amino acids: CASSLAQGNSPLHF. The CDR3 nucleotides read TGTGCCAGCAGCTTAGCACAGGGGAATTCACCCCTCCACTTT.

This chain joins TRBV7-9 and TRBJ2-1; 8 nucleotides align to TRBD2. Trimming took 5 bases from V and 3 from J; bases not matched to a gene: 3. Germline V gene sequence: CDR1 SEHNR, CDR2 FQNEAQ (reference sequence). CDR3 length: 14 amino acids. The CDR3, as DNA: TGTGCCAGCAGCAGGGCGGGGGGCTACAATGAGCAGTTCTTC. Translating it yields CASSRAGGYNEQFF.